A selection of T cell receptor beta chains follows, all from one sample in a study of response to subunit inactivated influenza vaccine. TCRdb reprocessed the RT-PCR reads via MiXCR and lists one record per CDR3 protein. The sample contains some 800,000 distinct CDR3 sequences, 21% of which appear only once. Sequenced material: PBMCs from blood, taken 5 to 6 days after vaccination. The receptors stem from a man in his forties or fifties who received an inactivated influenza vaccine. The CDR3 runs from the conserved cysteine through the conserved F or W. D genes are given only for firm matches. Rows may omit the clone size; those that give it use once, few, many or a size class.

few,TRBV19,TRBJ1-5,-,TGTGCCAGTAGTATCTTGGGGAACCAGCCCCAGCATTTT,CASSILGNQPQHF
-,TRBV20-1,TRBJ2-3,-,TGCAGTGCTAGTTGGGGTGGGGCCACAGATACGCAGTATTTT,CSASWGGATDTQYF
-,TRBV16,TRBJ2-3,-,TGTGCCAGCAGCCAATGGACGGCTACCACAGATACGCAGTATTTT,CASSQWTATTDTQYF
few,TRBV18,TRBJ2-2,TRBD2,TGTGCCAGCTCAGCACAGCGGGAGTCCCACGGGGAGCTGTTTTTT,CASSAQRESHGELFF
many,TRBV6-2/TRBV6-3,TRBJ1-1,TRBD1,TGTGCCAGCAGTTACCCGACGGGGACAGGGACTCCGAACACTGAAGCTTTCTTT,CASSYPTGTGTPNTEAFF
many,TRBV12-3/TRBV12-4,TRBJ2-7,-,TGTGCCAGCAGTTCCACATCTTCCTACGAGCAGTACTTC,CASSSTSSYEQYF
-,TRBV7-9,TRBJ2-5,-,TGTGCCAGCAGCTTCTCCACGCGGGGCCAAGAGACCCAGTACTTC,CASSFSTRGQETQYF
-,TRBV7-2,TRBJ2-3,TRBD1,TGTGCCAGCAGCCCCCACGGGACAGGGACCACAGATACGCAGTATTTT,CASSPHGTGTTDTQYF
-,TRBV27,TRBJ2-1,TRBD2,TGTGCCAGCAGTTTAGTAACTAGCGGGAGTTTCTACAATGAGCAGTTCTTC,CASSLVTSGSFYNEQFF
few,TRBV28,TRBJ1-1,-,TGTGCCAGCAGCTTGGGACGACCGGACACTGAAGCTTTCTTT,CASSLGRPDTEAFF
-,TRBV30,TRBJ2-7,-,TGTGCCTGGAGAGATACGCCCAGATACGAGCAGTACTTC,CAWRDTPRYEQYF
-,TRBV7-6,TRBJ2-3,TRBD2,TGTGCCAGCAGCTTTAGCCTAGCGGGGGCCGATACGCAGTATTTT,CASSFSLAGADTQYF